Shown below are 25 T cell receptor beta chains from a single sample sequenced in a study of CD8 T cells in ankylosing spondylitis. TCRdb redid the calling of the 5' RACE reads with MiXCR, one entry per CDR3 protein. This sample has some 130,000 distinct CDR3 sequences, with 5.5% to 7.5% found just once. The sequenced sample consisted of blood, either unsorted or a sorted T cell fraction (not recorded which). These receptor sequences come from a female donor with ankylosing spondylitis or in good health (not recorded which).

This clonotype showed up many times. V is TRBV5-1 and J is TRBJ1-1; D might be TRBD1 (5 bases). V was clipped by 4 bases and J by 4 bases, with 14 bases between them. CDR1 and CDR2 (germline): SGHRS, YFSETQ. The CDR3 runs 14 residues. DNA for the CDR3: TGCGCCAGCAGCCCTGAGCAGGGAATCACTGAAGCTTTCTTT. Translation: CASSPEQGITEAFF.

This clonotype has at least ten counts. J is TRBJ2-7 and V is TRBV7-2; the D gene is possibly TRBD1 (6 bases). The CDR3 is made up of 13 amino acids. The germline V gene has CDR1 SGHTA and CDR2 FQGNSA. V lost 3 bases and J 2 bases, leaving 8 bases between the germline ends. The CDR3 region is CASSLNRAYEQYF. CDR3 nucleotide sequence: TGTGCCAGCAGCTTGAACAGGGCCTACGAGCAGTACTTC.

This clonotype has ten or more counts. V usage is TRBV12-3 or TRBV12-4 and J usage is TRBJ1-1; D is ambiguous. The CDR3 totals 14 residues. Trimming took off 7 bases at V and 1 base at J, with 13 bases between the two ends. The CDR3 here is CASTPQAANTEAFF. CDR3 bases: TGTGCCAGCACCCCGCAGGCGGCGAACACTGAAGCTTTCTTT.

The sample holds many counts of this clonotype. This sequence joins TRBV5-1 and TRBJ1-5; D might be TRBD1 (5 bases). This CDR3 is built from 16 residues. Germline V CDR1 and CDR2: SGHRS, YFSETQ. V lost 0 bases to trimming and J lost 2 bases, with 12 bases between them. The CDR3 DNA reads TGCGCCAGCAGCTTGGACGGGGCGGTGGGCAATCAGCCCCAGCATTTT. This gives the protein CASSLDGAVGNQPQHF.

This clonotype was observed at least ten times. The chain employs TRBV7-2 and TRBJ2-3; TRBD1 might be the D (5 bases). The V gene's germline CDR1 is SGHTA and CDR2 FQGNSA. The CDR3 loop spans 12 amino acids. The germline V and J ends were trimmed by 2 bases and 7 bases, with 7 bases remaining between them. The CDR3 coding sequence is TGTGCCAGCAGCTTAAGGGGTTATACGCAGTATTTT. The encoded protein is CASSLRGYTQYF.

This clonotype occurred many times. The chain uses TRBV6-1 and TRBJ1-1, with D uncertain. CDR1 is MNHNS and CDR2 is SASEGT in the germline V gene. Trimming took off 6 bases at V and 5 bases at J, with 13 bases between the two ends. The CDR3 consists of 13 residues. The CDR3 loop is CASRWKRETEAFF. DNA of the CDR3: TGTGCCAGCAGATGGAAAAGGGAGACTGAAGCTTTCTTT.

There are many counts of this clonotype. This sequence joins TRBV12-3 or TRBV12-4 and TRBJ2-5, with 8 positions matching TRBD2. The V and J ends lost 4 bases and 2 bases, in that order; junction bases with no gene match: 0. The length of the CDR3 is 13 residues. CDR3 bases: TGTGCCAGCAGTTCTAGCGGGCAAGAGACCCAGTACTTC. Residues: CASSSSGQETQYF.

In regard to this clonotype: A single base separates this from a much larger clone, so it may be a read error. The chain combines TRBV20-1 with TRBJ2-6; 8 nucleotides line up with TRBD1. The length of the CDR3 is 18 residues. The V gene end was trimmed by 2 bases and the J gene end by 0 bases; junction bases not matched to a gene: 9. The germline CDR1 and CDR2 sequences are DFQATT and SNEGSKA (reference sequence). The DNA of the CDR3 is TGCAGTGCTAGACGACCGGGACAGGCCCTCTCTGGGGCCAACGTCCTGACTTTC. This gives the protein CSARRPGQALSGANVLTF.

Only a few counts were recorded for this clonotype. The rearrangement links TRBV18 to TRBJ2-7, with 7 bases aligning to TRBD1. The CDR3 is 14 amino acids. Germline assignment: CDR1 KGHSH and CDR2 LQKENI. Unmatched junction bases numbered 5, after V lost 2 bases and J lost 4 bases. The CDR3 DNA follows: TGTGCCAGCTCACCATTAGACAGGGAATACGAGCAGTACTTC. It encodes CASSPLDREYEQYF.

This clonotype was seen many times. The V gene is TRBV5-1, the J gene TRBJ2-2, with 7 nucleotides matching TRBD1. Germline CDR1 and CDR2: SGHRS and YFSETQ. The junction had 6 bases not matched to a gene; V was cut back by 2 bases and J by 5 bases. This CDR3 is built from 15 residues. The CDR3 sequence is CASSLMGQLTGELFF. The CDR3 nucleotides read TGCGCCAGCAGCTTAATGGGACAGTTAACCGGGGAGCTGTTTTTT.

There are many counts of this clonotype. V gene TRBV4-1 combines with J gene TRBJ2-3; 10 bases match TRBD2. CDR1 and CDR2 (germline): MGHRA, YSYEKL. The CDR3 has 16 amino acids. After removal of 8 bases from V and 5 bases from J, the junction contained 13 bases not matched to a gene. DNA for the CDR3: TGCGCCAGCCGTCCTTTACTAGCGGGGAGTGGAGATACGCAGTATTTT. Protein: CASRPLLAGSGDTQYF.

The chain combines TRBV25-1 with TRBJ2-2, with D unresolved. Germline V gene data show CDR1 as MGHDK and CDR2 as SYGVNS. The V and J ends lost 5 bases and 3 bases respectively, with 19 bases between them. The CDR3 is 17 residues long. The CDR3, as DNA: TGTGCCAGCAGTTGGAATGGCCCCCGGCGCGACACCGGGGAGCTGTTTTTT. Translated: CASSWNGPRRDTGELFF. The whole variable domain, filled in from reference TRBV25-1 and TRBJ2-2, reads EADIYQTPRYLVIGTGKKITLECSQTMGHDKMYWYQQDPGMELHLIHYSYGVNSTEKGDLSSESTVSRIRTEHFPLTLESARPSHTSQYLCASSWNGPRRDTGELFFGEGSRLTVL.

This clonotype was detected ten times or more. The chain recombines TRBV7-9 with TRBJ2-1; no firm D call. Germline assignment: CDR1 SEHNR and CDR2 FQNEAQ (reference sequence). This CDR3 is 14 amino acids long. Trimming took off 0 bases at V and 9 bases at J, with 12 bases between the two ends. The CDR3: CASSLAARLGEQFF. The CDR3 DNA sequence: TGTGCCAGCAGCTTAGCAGCGCGATTGGGTGAGCAGTTCTTC. The full variable domain, its missing parts supplied by reference TRBV7-9 and TRBJ2-1, is DTGVSQNPRHKITKRGQNVTFRCDPISEHNRLYWYRQTLGQGPEFLTYFQNEAQLEKSRLLSDRFSAERPKGSFSTLEIQRTEQGDSAMYLCASSLAARLGEQFFGPGTRLTVL.

There are many counts of this clonotype. The rearrangement uses TRBV5-1 and TRBJ1-3; no clear D gene. Germline lookup yields CDR1 SGHRS and CDR2 YFSETQ. V was pared by 4 bases and J by 0 bases, with 8 bases between. CDR3 size: 14 residues. The CDR3 spells CASSNQASGNTIYF. The CDR3 coding sequence is TGCGCCAGCAGCAATCAAGCCTCTGGAAACACCATATATTTT.

This clonotype has at least ten counts. This chain links TRBV2 with TRBJ2-5; D is ambiguous. CDR1 is SNHLY and CDR2 is FYNNEI in the germline V gene. V lost 6 bases to trimming and J lost 1 base, with 3 bases between them. CDR3 length: 11 amino acids. The CDR3 spells CASRLQETQYF. CDR3 in DNA: TGTGCCAGCAGACTCCAAGAGACCCAGTACTTC.

For this clonotype: A single base separates this from a much larger clone, so it may be a read error. The chain carries TRBV7-2 and TRBJ1-1; D possibly corresponds to TRBD1 (5 bases). The CDR3 spans 13 residues. Trimming removed 3 bases at V and 6 bases at J, with 11 bases between. The V gene's germline CDR1 is SGHTA and CDR2 FQGNSA. CDR3 coding DNA: TGTGCCAGCAGCTTGCGGTGGGGGGCTGAAGCTTTCTTT. Translating gives CASSLRWGAEAFF.

For this clonotype: This may be a read error: a much more frequent sequence differs by one nucleotide. The gene calls are TRBV18 and TRBJ2-7, with TRBD1 matching over 7 bases. CDR3 length: 14 amino acids. Germline CDR1 and CDR2: KGHSH and LQKENI. This chain's CDR3 is CASSPRDSSYVQYF. The CDR3 coding sequence is TGTGCCAGCTCACCAAGGGACAGCTCCTACGTGCAGTACTTC.

This clonotype was recorded many times. The chain links TRBV12-3 or TRBV12-4 to TRBJ2-2; D possibly corresponds to TRBD1 (6 bases). V was clipped by 6 bases and J by 4 bases, with 9 bases between them. The CDR3 length is 13 residues. The CDR3, as DNA: TGTGCCAGCAGCCCGGACAGCACCGGGGAGCTGTTTTTT. Residues: CASSPDSTGELFF.

This clonotype appeared many times. The V and J genes are TRBV6-2 or TRBV6-3 and TRBJ2-7; 8 bases line up with TRBD1. The CDR3 runs to 15 residues. Germline lookup yields CDR1 MNHEY and CDR2 SVGEGT. The junction had 7 bases not matched to a gene; V was cut back by 1 base and J by 5 bases. The CDR3 region is CASSYLDRVTDEQYF. CDR3 sequence (DNA): TGTGCCAGCAGTTACTTGGACAGGGTGACCGACGAGCAGTACTTC.

This clonotype has at least ten counts. The chain links TRBV4-3 to TRBJ1-1; D is unresolved. The CDR3 extends over 15 amino acids. CDR1 LGHNA and CDR2 YSLEER come from the germline V gene. V was clipped by 1 base and J by 5 bases, with 14 bases between them. DNA of the CDR3: TGCGCCAGCAGCCAAGTTGGGGTGGTCTTTACTGAAGCTTTCTTT. This gives the protein CASSQVGVVFTEAFF.

This clonotype has a count of ten or more. The chain carries TRBV11-2 and TRBJ1-1, with D perhaps TRBD1 (5 bases). Germline CDR1 and CDR2: SGHAT and FQNNGV. The V gene lost 2 bases and the J gene lost 6 bases, with 10 bases spanning the gap. The CDR3 is 13 residues long. The DNA for the CDR3 is TGTGCCAGCAGCTTAAAGGGGTTTGCTGAAGCTTTCTTT. It yields the protein CASSLKGFAEAFF.

This clonotype came up many times. V usage is TRBV15 and J usage is TRBJ2-1; D is possibly TRBD1 (6 bases). Per germline, CDR1 LNHNV and CDR2 YYDKDF (reference sequence). The CDR3 consists of 15 residues. The V gene lost 1 base and the J gene lost 7 bases, with 14 bases spanning the gap. The CDR3 sequence: CATSRVQGSVNEQFF. The CDR3 coding sequence is TGTGCCACCAGCAGAGTACAGGGCTCGGTTAATGAGCAGTTCTTC.

This clonotype was recorded at least ten times. This chain uses TRBV9 with TRBJ2-2; D unresolved. CDR1 and CDR2 (germline): SGDLS, YYNGEE. V shed 4 bases and J shed 6 bases, with 16 bases lying between them. This CDR3 is 15 amino acids long. The CDR3 DNA sequence: TGTGCCAGCAGCCCATTAGATTGGGTAGCCGGGGAGCTGTTTTTT. Protein product: CASSPLDWVAGELFF.

This clonotype appeared many times. The rearrangement uses TRBV7-2 and TRBJ1-1; 7 bases fit TRBD1. The germline V gene encodes CDR1 SGHTA and CDR2 FQGNSA. The CDR3 is made up of 15 amino acids. Trimming at V came to 5 bases and at J to 1 base, leaving 7 bases not matched to a gene. CDR3 nucleotide sequence: TGTGCCAGCAGCCAGCGGGACAGCGAGAACACTGAAGCTTTCTTT. Its protein is CASSQRDSENTEAFF.

In its sample, this clonotype was seen many times. This chain links TRBV7-2 with TRBJ1-1; D is unresolved. The CDR3 extends over 15 amino acids. V was cut by 2 bases and J by 1 base, with 11 bases left in between. Germline values: CDR1 SGHTA, CDR2 FQGNSA. In DNA form, the CDR3 reads TGTGCCAGCAGCTTAATCCCGGGAGGGAACACTGAAGCTTTCTTT. Amino acid sequence: CASSLIPGGNTEAFF.